The entry below gives a single T cell receptor (beta chain) sequence along with its context. The sample comes from a study of CD8 T cells in Susac syndrome. From germline, CDR1 is LGHDT and CDR2 YNNKEL (reference sequence). CDR3 length equals 23 residues. V shed 0 bases and J 1 base; nucleotides not matched to a gene: 20. Reverse transcription of 0.5 to 1 ug RNA was performed with random hexamers. From the immunoSEQ multiplex PCR reads, TCRdb called clonotypes with MiXCR, one entry per CDR3 protein. This table has roughly 190,000 distinct CDR3 sequences, 90% to 95% appearing once. The chain uses TRBV3-1 and TRBJ2-3; 12 bases line up with TRBD2. Material for sequencing was CD4+ T cells from PBMCs. This TCR derives from a human donor with Susac syndrome. This chain's CDR3 is CASSQDFWTSGTTINGGTDTQYF. The CDR3 DNA reads TGTGCCAGCAGCCAAGATTTCTGGACTAGCGGGACTACTATTAATGGAGGCACAGATACGCAGTATTTT.